Following are 5 T cell receptor beta chains from one sample sequenced in a study of blood T cell repertoires in COVID-19. Assay used: immunoSEQ multiplex PCR; TCRdb lists only in-frame clones, some missing. The sample has over 200,000 clones, around 80% seen once. The sample taken for sequencing was peripheral blood. The receptors here all came from a woman aged 80 or over with active or convalescent COVID-19.

The genes are TRBV3-1 (or the pseudogene TRBV3-2) and TRBJ2-1; 12 bases line up with TRBD2. The CDR3 is 16 residues long. Trimming cost V 7 bases and J 6 bases; bases outside gene matches: 10. Germline values: CDR1 LGHDT, CDR2 YNNKEL (reference sequence). Here the CDR3 DNA reads TGTGCCAGCATCAAGCTAGCGGGAGGGTTCCCCAATGAGCAGTTCTTC. Its protein is CASIKLAGGFPNEQFF.

There are a few counts of this clone. This sequence joins TRBV3-1 (or the pseudogene TRBV3-2) and TRBJ2-3, with a weak D call TRBD2 (6 bases). The CDR3 loop spans 17 amino acids. Germline CDR1 and CDR2: LGHDT and YNNKEL (reference sequence). The ends were cut back, 1 base at V and 2 bases at J, with 16 bases in the middle. The CDR3 DNA is TGTGCCAGCAGCCAAGGGGCGGGGCGACCAATCACAGATACGCAGTATTTT. It codes for CASSQGAGRPITDTQYF.

This clone was detected only once. The chain combines TRBV4-3 with TRBJ2-7; the D is unclear. The germline V and J ends were trimmed by 0 bases and 3 bases, with 12 bases remaining between them. The CDR3 length is 15 residues. Germline V gene data show CDR1 as LGHNA and CDR2 as YSLEER. The CDR3 spells CASSQDLRVNYEQYF. The CDR3 DNA sequence: TGCGCCAGCAGCCAAGATCTTCGGGTAAACTACGAGCAGTACTTC.

There are a few counts of this clone. The chain has TRBV19 and TRBJ2-7; 7 bases agree with TRBD2. The CDR3 consists of 14 residues. Per germline, CDR1 LNHDA and CDR2 SQIVND (reference sequence). Trimming cost V 7 bases and J 1 base; bases outside gene matches: 7. The CDR3 loop is CASKKGGRSYEQYF. The CDR3 DNA reads TGTGCCAGTAAGAAGGGCGGGAGATCCTACGAGCAGTACTTC. The whole variable domain, filled in from reference TRBV19 and TRBJ2-7, reads DGGITQSPKYLFRKEGQNVTLSCEQNLNHDAMYWYRQDPGQGLRLIYYSQIVNDFQKGDIAEGYSVSREKKESFPLTVTSAQKNPTAFYLCASKKGGRSYEQYFGPGTRLTVT.

There are a few counts of this clone. CDR3 sequence (DNA): TGTGCCAGCAGGCGACTCTCATCTACTTCTAACTATGGCTACACCTTC. The encoded protein is CASRRLSSTSNYGYTF. This rearrangement joins TRBV2 to TRBJ1-2; D not resolved. The CDR3 runs to 16 residues. Germline V gene data show CDR1 as SNHLY and CDR2 as FYNNEI. The V gene lost 6 bases and the J gene lost 0 bases, with 17 bases spanning the gap.